This T cell receptor beta chain comes out of a study of shared clonotypes between healthy human individuals. The data were produced by immunoSEQ multiplex PCR, yet TCRdb's version contains in-frame clones alone and is incomplete. This sample has approximately 2.5 million clones, with more than 90% found just once. The receptor was derived from a young man in good health. The sample consisted of naive CD4+ T cells sorted from blood. The subset is: CD45RA+ positively selected.

The chain's CDR3 is CASSLVSAKNTGELFF. As DNA, the CDR3 is TGTGCCAGCAGCTTAGTTTCTGCGAAGAACACCGGGGAGCTGTTTTTT. V gene TRBV11-2 combines with J gene TRBJ2-2; D is undetermined. This CDR3 is built from 16 residues. Between the trimmed V and J ends, which lost 1 base and 1 base, there was a span of 10 bases. Germline V gene data show CDR1 as SGHAT and CDR2 as FQNNGV.